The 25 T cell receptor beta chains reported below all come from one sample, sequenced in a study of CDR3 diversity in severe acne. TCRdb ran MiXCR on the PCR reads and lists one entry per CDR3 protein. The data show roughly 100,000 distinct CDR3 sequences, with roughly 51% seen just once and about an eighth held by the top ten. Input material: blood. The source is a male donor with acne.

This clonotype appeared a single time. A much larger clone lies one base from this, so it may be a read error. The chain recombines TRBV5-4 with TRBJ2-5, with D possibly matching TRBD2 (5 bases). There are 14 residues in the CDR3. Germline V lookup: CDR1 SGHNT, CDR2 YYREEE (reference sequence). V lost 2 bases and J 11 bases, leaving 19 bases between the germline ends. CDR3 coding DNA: TGTGCCAGCAGCTTCCGAGAGGGAACGGAGGAGCAGTACTTC. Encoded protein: CASSFREGTEEQYF.

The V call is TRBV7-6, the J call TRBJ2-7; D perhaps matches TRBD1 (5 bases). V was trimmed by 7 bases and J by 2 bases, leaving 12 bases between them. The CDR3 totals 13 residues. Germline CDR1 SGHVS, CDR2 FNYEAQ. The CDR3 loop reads CASNSTETYEQYF. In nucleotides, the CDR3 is TGTGCCAGCAACTCGACAGAGACCTACGAGCAGTACTTC.

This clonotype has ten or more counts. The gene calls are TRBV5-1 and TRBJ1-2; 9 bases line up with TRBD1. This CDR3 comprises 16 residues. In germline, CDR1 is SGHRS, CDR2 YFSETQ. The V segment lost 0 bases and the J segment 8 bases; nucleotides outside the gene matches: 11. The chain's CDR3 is CASSLALGDRVQGYTF. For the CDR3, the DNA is TGCGCCAGCAGCTTGGCTCTTGGGGACAGGGTGCAGGGCTACACCTTC.

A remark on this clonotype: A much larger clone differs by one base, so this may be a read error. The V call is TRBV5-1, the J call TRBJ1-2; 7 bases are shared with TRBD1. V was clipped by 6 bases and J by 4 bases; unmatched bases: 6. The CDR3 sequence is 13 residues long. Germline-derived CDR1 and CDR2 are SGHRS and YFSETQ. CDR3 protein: CASNWGDSYGYTF. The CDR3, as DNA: TGCGCCAGCAACTGGGGGGACAGCTATGGCTACACCTTC. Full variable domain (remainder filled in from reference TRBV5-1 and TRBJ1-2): KAGVTQTPRYLIKTRGQQVTLSCSPISGHRSVSWYQQTPGQGLQFLFEYFSETQRNKGNFPGRFSGRQFSNSRSEMNVSTLELGDSALYLCASNWGDSYGYTFGSGTRLTVV.

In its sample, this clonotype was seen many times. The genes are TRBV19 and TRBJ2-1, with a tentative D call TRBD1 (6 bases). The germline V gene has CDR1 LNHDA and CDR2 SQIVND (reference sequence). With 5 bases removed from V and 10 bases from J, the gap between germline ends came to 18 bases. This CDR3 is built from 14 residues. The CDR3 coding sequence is TGTGCCAGTAGTGAGGGGGACCTAGGGCTCGAGCAGTTCTTC. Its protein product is CASSEGDLGLEQFF.

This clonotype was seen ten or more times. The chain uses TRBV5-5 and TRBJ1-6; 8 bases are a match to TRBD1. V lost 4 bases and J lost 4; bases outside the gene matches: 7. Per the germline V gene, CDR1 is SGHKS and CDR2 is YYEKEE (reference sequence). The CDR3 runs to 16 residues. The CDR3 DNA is TGTGCCAGCAGCCCACCAGGGGGCGGGTATAATTCACCCCTCCACTTT. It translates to CASSPPGGGYNSPLHF.

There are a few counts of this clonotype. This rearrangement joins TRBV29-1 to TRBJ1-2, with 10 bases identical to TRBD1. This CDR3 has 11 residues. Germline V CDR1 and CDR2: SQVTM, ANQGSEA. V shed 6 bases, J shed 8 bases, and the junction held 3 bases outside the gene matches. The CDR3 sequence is CSVGTGEGYTF. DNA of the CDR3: TGCAGCGTGGGGACAGGGGAAGGCTACACCTTC.

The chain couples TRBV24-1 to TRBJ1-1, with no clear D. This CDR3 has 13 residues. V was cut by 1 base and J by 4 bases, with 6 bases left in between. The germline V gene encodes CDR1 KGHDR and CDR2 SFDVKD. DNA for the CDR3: TGTGCCACCAGTGATTTTGCAGGCACTGAAGCTTTCTTT. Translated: CATSDFAGTEAFF.

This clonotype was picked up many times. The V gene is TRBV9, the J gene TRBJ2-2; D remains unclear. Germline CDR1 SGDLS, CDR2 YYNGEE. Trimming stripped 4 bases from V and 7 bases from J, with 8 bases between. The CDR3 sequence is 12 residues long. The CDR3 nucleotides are TGTGCCAGCAGCCTCCGCGGCGGGGAGCTGTTTTTT. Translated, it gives CASSLRGGELFF.

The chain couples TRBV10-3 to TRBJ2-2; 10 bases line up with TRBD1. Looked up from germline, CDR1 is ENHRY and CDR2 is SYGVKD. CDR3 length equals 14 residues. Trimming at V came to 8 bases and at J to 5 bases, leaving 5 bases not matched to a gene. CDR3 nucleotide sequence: TGTGCCATCTCCCGGACAGGGGGAACCGGGGAGCTGTTTTTT. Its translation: CAISRTGGTGELFF.

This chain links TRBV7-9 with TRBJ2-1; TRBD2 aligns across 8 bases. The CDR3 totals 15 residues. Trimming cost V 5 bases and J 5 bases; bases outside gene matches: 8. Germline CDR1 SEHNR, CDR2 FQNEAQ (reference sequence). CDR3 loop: CASSDSGGAHNEQFF. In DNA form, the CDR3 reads TGTGCCAGCAGCGATTCCGGGGGGGCGCACAATGAGCAGTTCTTC.

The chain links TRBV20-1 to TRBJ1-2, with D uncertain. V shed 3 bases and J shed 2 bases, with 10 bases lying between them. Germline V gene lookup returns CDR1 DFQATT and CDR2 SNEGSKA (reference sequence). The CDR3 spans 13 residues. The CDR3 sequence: CSASSPVNYGYTF. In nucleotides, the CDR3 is TGCAGTGCTAGTAGTCCGGTGAACTATGGCTACACCTTC.

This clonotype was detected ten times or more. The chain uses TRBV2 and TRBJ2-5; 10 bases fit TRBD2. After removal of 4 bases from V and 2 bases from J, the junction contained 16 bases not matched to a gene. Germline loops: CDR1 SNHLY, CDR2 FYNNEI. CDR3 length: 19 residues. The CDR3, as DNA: TGTGCCAGCAGTGGAAGCCAAGGGCTAATACTAGCGGGGCAAGAGACCCAGTACTTC. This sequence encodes CASSGSQGLILAGQETQYF.

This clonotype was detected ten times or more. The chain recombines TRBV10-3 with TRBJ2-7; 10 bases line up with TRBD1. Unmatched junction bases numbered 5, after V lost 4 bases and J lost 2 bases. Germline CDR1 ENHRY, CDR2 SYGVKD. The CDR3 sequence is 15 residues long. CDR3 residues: CAISAGQGLTYEQYF. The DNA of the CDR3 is TGTGCCATCAGTGCGGGACAGGGGCTTACCTACGAGCAGTACTTC.

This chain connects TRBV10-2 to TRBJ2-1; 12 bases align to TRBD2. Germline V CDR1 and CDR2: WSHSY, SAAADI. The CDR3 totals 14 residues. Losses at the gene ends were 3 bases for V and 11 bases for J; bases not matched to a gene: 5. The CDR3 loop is CASSDPSGRAQQFF. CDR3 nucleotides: TGCGCCAGCAGTGACCCTAGCGGGAGGGCCCAGCAGTTCTTC.

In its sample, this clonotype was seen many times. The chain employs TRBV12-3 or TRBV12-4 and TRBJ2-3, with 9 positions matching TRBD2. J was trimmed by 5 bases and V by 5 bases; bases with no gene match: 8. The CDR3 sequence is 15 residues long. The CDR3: CASSRGGALGDTQYF. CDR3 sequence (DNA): TGTGCCAGCAGTCGCGGGGGGGCCCTCGGAGATACGCAGTATTTT.

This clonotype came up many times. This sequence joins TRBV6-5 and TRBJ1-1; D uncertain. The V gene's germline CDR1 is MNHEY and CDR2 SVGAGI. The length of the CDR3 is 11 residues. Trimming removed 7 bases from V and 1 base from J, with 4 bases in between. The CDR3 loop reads CASMGNTEAFF. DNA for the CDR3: TGTGCCAGCATGGGGAACACTGAAGCTTTCTTT.

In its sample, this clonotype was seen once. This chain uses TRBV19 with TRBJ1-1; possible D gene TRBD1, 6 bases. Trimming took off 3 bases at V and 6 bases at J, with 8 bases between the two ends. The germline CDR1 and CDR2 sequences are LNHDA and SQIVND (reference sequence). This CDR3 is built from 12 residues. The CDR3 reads CASSIGGAEAFF. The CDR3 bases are TGTGCCAGTAGTATCGGGGGCGCTGAAGCTTTCTTT.

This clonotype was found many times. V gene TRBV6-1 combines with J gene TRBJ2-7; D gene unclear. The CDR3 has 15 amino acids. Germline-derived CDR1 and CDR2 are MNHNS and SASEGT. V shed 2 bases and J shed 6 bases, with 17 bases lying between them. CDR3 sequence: CASSEQFPANFEQYF. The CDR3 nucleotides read TGTGCCAGCAGTGAACAGTTCCCCGCAAACTTCGAGCAGTACTTC.

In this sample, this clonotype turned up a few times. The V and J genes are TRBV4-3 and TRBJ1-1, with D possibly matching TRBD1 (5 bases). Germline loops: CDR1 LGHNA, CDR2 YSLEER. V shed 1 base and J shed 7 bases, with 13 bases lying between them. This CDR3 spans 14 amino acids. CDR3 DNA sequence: TGCGCCAGCAGCCAAGTTCGGGGGTCCGGTGAAGCTTTCTTT. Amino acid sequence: CASSQVRGSGEAFF.

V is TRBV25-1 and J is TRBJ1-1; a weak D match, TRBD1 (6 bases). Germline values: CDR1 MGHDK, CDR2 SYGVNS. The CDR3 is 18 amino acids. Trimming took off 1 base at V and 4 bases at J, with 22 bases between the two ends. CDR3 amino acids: CASSEFGVGQGLSTEAFF. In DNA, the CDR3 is TGTGCCAGCAGTGAATTTGGGGTGGGGCAGGGGTTGAGCACTGAAGCTTTCTTT.

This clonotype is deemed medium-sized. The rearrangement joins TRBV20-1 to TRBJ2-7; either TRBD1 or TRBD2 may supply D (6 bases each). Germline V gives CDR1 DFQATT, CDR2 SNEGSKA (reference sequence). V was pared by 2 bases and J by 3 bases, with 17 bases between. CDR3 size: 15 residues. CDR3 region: CSARLQGGSLYEQYF. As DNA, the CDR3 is TGCAGTGCTAGATTACAAGGGGGGTCGCTCTACGAGCAGTACTTC.

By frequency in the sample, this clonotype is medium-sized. CDR3 protein: CASSQDLASGNREQYF. The CDR3 region has the DNA TGCGCCAGCAGCCAAGATCTGGCTAGCGGGAACCGCGAGCAGTACTTC. The chain employs TRBV4-3 and TRBJ2-7, with 9 positions matching TRBD2. V shed 0 bases and J 6 bases; nucleotides not matched to a gene: 9. This CDR3 region has 16 residues. CDR1 is LGHNA and CDR2 is YSLEER in the germline V gene.

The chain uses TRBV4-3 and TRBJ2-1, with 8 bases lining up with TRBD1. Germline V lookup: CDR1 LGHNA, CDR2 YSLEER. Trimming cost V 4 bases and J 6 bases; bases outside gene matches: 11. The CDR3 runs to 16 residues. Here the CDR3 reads CASSRTGKQSFNEQFF. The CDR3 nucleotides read TGCGCCAGCAGCCGGACAGGGAAACAAAGCTTCAATGAGCAGTTCTTC.

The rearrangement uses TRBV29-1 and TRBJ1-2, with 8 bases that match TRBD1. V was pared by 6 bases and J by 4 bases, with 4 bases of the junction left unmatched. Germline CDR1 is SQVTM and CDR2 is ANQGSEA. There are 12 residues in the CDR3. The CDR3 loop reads CSVTQGAYGYTF. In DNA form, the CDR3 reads TGCAGCGTCACTCAGGGGGCCTATGGCTACACCTTC.